Listed here are 9 T cell receptor beta chains from one sample, sequenced in a study of T cell responses to AZD1222 COVID-19 vaccine. Produced via immunoSEQ multiplex PCR; TCRdb's table is partial and in-frame only. The table lists 97,000 or so clones, 80% to 95% of them singletons, with about 8.1% in the top ten. The sequencing used peripheral blood, collected 28 days after the second AZD1222 dose. The receptors derive from an adult who received the AZD1222 COVID-19 vaccine.

This clone was seen a single time. The rearrangement uses TRBV28 and TRBJ1-6; D possibly corresponds to TRBD1 (5 bases). V lost 5 bases to trimming and J lost 4 bases, with 18 bases between them. This CDR3 is built from 17 residues. CDR1 is MDHEN, CDR2 SYDVKM, per germline. CDR3 bases: TGTGCCAGCAGTCCTCCCGGGTCAGGGAGATATAATTCACCCCTCCACTTT. Residues: CASSPPGSGRYNSPLHF.

The rearrangement links TRBV2 to TRBJ1-4; no clear D. Germline CDR1 is SNHLY and CDR2 is FYNNEI. CDR3 size: 12 residues. V was trimmed by 6 bases and J by 4 bases, leaving 6 bases between them. The CDR3 bases are TGTGCCAGCAGGACGGGTAATGAAAAACTGTTTTTT. Translation gives CASRTGNEKLFF. The full variable domain, its missing parts supplied by reference TRBV2 and TRBJ1-4, is EPEVTQTPSHQVTQMGQEVILRCVPISNHLYFYWYRQILGQKVEFLVSFYNNEISEKSEIFDDQFSVERPDGSNFTLKIRSTKLEDSAMYFCASRTGNEKLFFGSGTQLSVL.

The V call is TRBV9, the J call TRBJ2-2; perhaps TRBD2 as D (6 bases). Per the germline V gene, CDR1 is SGDLS and CDR2 is YYNGEE. With 4 bases removed from V and 6 bases from J, the gap between germline ends came to 13 bases. The CDR3 extends over 14 amino acids. The CDR3 is CASSSTSSAGELFF. Written as DNA, the CDR3 is TGTGCCAGCAGCTCAACTAGCAGCGCCGGGGAGCTGTTTTTT.

In this sample, this clone turned up many times. V usage is TRBV7-9 and J usage is TRBJ2-3; 12 nucleotides match TRBD2. CDR3 length: 16 amino acids. Germline loops: CDR1 SEHNR, CDR2 FQNEAQ (reference sequence). J was trimmed by 8 bases and V by 4 bases; bases with no gene match: 10. For the CDR3, the DNA is TGTGCCAGCAGCTCAGGAGCTAGCGGGAGGGCGGGTACGCAGTATTTT. This gives the protein CASSSGASGRAGTQYF.

V gene TRBV5-1 combines with J gene TRBJ2-3, with D possibly TRBD1 on 6 matching bases. Germline assignment: CDR1 SGHRS and CDR2 YFSETQ. Trimming took 4 bases from V and 3 from J, leaving 12 bases between them. The CDR3 loop spans 14 amino acids. The CDR3 DNA reads as TGCGCCAGCAGCCCAGGGGAAGTGACAGATACGCAGTATTTT. Residues: CASSPGEVTDTQYF. Full variable domain (missing parts from reference TRBV5-1 and TRBJ2-3): KAGVTQTPRYLIKTRGQQVTLSCSPISGHRSVSWYQQTPGQGLQFLFEYFSETQRNKGNFPGRFSGRQFSNSRSEMNVSTLELGDSALYLCASSPGEVTDTQYFGPGTRLTVL.

The rearrangement links TRBV12-3 or TRBV12-4 to TRBJ2-1; 10 nucleotides agree with TRBD2. J was trimmed by 12 bases and V by 5 bases; bases with no gene match: 7. The length of the CDR3 is 13 residues. The CDR3: CASSGSGRGGQFF. The CDR3, as DNA: TGTGCCAGCAGTGGCAGCGGGAGGGGCGGGCAGTTCTTC.

V usage is TRBV10-3 and J usage is TRBJ2-2; the D gene is possibly TRBD2 (6 bases). V was shortened by 4 bases and J by 7 bases, with 13 bases between the two germline ends. The CDR3 has 14 amino acids. Germline V gene sequence: CDR1 ENHRY, CDR2 SYGVKD. This chain's CDR3 is CAISGAGRGGELFF. CDR3 nucleotides: TGTGCCATCAGTGGGGCGGGGAGAGGCGGGGAGCTGTTTTTT.

The chain has TRBV19 and TRBJ1-5; 7 bases are shared with TRBD1. Trimming removed 3 bases from V and 6 bases from J; junction bases left unmatched: 5. This CDR3 region has 14 residues. The germline CDR1 and CDR2 sequences are LNHDA and SQIVND (reference sequence). The CDR3 nucleotides are TGTGCCAGTAGTATGCCAGGGGGGACTCAGCCCCAGCATTTT. Protein sequence: CASSMPGGTQPQHF.

The rearrangement links TRBV4-2 to TRBJ2-7, with 9 nucleotides matching TRBD2. Losses at the gene ends were 4 bases for V and 5 bases for J; bases not matched to a gene: 12. Per the germline V gene, CDR1 is LGHNA and CDR2 is YNFKEQ. This CDR3 has 16 residues. CDR3: CASSLNEFSGSDEQYF. The DNA for the CDR3 is TGTGCCAGCAGCCTGAATGAGTTTAGCGGGAGCGACGAGCAGTACTTC.